The 23 T cell receptor beta chains reported below all come from one sample, sequenced in a study of T cell repertoires in cytomegalovirus infection. For these TCRs, the target antigens are not known. A single record per CDR3 protein comes from TCRdb applying MiXCR to the reads. The top ten hold about an eighth of the sample, which has about 920,000 distinct CDR3 sequences, 31% seen once. This specimen consisted of cultured CD8+ T cells from PBMCs, obtained from culture after CMV antigen stimulation. The source is a human donor in good health (CMV status not recorded). Some clones in this sample may be carry-over from other donors' samples.

This clonotype has only a few counts. This chain links TRBV27 with TRBJ1-2; D remains ambiguous. The length of the CDR3 is 14 residues. CDR1 is MNHEY, CDR2 SMNVEV, per germline (reference sequence). Trimming shortened V by 0 bases and J by 1 base, and 6 bases separated the two germline ends. The CDR3 nucleotides read TGTGCCAGCAGTTTATCCGCAGATAACTATGGCTACACCTTC. It specifies CASSLSADNYGYTF.

In its sample, this clonotype was seen many times. V usage is TRBV28 and J usage is TRBJ1-2; TRBD1 aligns across 8 bases. Germline trimming cut 5 bases from V and 2 bases from J; bases unmatched to any gene: 13. This CDR3 comprises 17 residues. Germline V CDR1 and CDR2: MDHEN, SYDVKM. CDR3 sequence reads: CASSPRAGGRWNYGYTF. For the CDR3, the DNA is TGTGCCAGCAGTCCAAGGGCAGGGGGCAGGTGGAACTATGGCTACACCTTC.

This chain joins TRBV11-2 and TRBJ1-1, with 7 bases lining up with TRBD1. From germline, CDR1 is SGHAT and CDR2 FQNNGV. CDR3 length: 19 residues. Trimming took 3 bases from V and 4 from J; bases not matched to a gene: 20. The CDR3 nucleotides are TGTGCCAGCAGCTTTTGGACAGCAGGGGGTTCAAGTACGGGCACTGAAGCTTTCTTT. Translated: CASSFWTAGGSSTGTEAFF.

This clonotype was seen a handful of times. Mismatch with germline at one junction end may stem from a read error. The chain links TRBV12-3 or TRBV12-4 to TRBJ2-4, with 7 bases lining up with TRBD1. The CDR3 spans 12 residues. CDR3 amino acids: CASSPRGQVANF. As DNA, the CDR3 is TGTGCCAGCAGTCCGCGTGGACAGGTGGCGAACTTC.

The chain is built from TRBV7-6 and TRBJ2-5; D gene unclear. Deletions cut 5 bases from V and 5 bases from J, with 18 bases between. Germline CDR1 and CDR2: SGHVS and FNYEAQ. The CDR3 covers 15 residues. DNA of the CDR3: TGTGCCAGCAGCACCGATGCGGAAAATTGGGAGACCCAGTACTTC. This encodes CASSTDAENWETQYF. The variable domain in full, with the rest retrieved from reference TRBV7-6 and TRBJ2-5, is GAGVSQSPRYKVTKRGQDVALRCDPISGHVSLYWYRQALGQGPEFLTYFNYEAQQDKSGLPNDRFSAERPEGSISTLTIQRTEQRDSAMYRCASSTDAENWETQYFGPGTRLLVL.

There are a few counts of this clonotype. The J gene is TRBJ2-7, the V gene TRBV6-1, with 10 bases identical to TRBD1. The V gene's germline CDR1 is MNHNS and CDR2 SASEGT. The CDR3 has 14 residues. V gave up 7 bases and J gave up 1 base; unmatched junction bases: 4. In nucleotides, the CDR3 is TGTGCCAGCACCCTGGACAGGGGGTCCTACGAGCAGTACGTC. This translates into CASTLDRGSYEQYV.

J is TRBJ1-1 and V is TRBV10-3; D gene uncertain. V lost 2 bases to trimming and J lost 3 bases, with 13 bases between them. The germline V gene encodes CDR1 ENHRY and CDR2 SYGVKD. The CDR3 consists of 15 residues. DNA of the CDR3: TGTGCCATCAGTGAGAGGAGGGAATCCTACACTGAAGCTTTCTTT. It codes for CAISERRESYTEAFF.

V usage is TRBV7-4 and J usage is TRBJ2-2; D may be TRBD1 (6 bases). V gave up 3 bases and J gave up 4 bases, with 12 bases separating them. Germline CDR1 reads SGHVT; CDR2 reads SQSDAQ. This CDR3 region has 15 residues. CDR3 in DNA: TGTGCCAGCAGCTTCTCCAGGGGAGTCACCGGGGAGCTGTTTTTT. Translation: CASSFSRGVTGELFF.

The chain joins TRBV6-5 to TRBJ2-5; 8 nucleotides align to TRBD2. The junction had 16 bases not matched to a gene; V was cut back by 5 bases and J by 5 bases. CDR1 and CDR2 (germline): MNHEY, SVGAGI. The CDR3 length is 17 residues. The CDR3 coding sequence is TGTGCCAGCAGTGTGGCGACCCCCGGGACTAGGGGGGAGACCCAGTACTTC. Protein product: CASSVATPGTRGETQYF.

The chain's CDR3 is CASRIRQATNEKLFF. In DNA form, the CDR3 reads TGTGCCAGCAGGATCAGACAGGCAACTAATGAAAAACTGTTTTTT. The gene calls are TRBV27 and TRBJ1-4; D might be TRBD1 (6 bases). Deletions cut 6 bases from V and 0 bases from J, with 11 bases between. Germline-derived CDR1 and CDR2 are MNHEY and SMNVEV (reference sequence). The CDR3 covers 15 residues.

The rearrangement links TRBV19 to TRBJ2-1; D possibly corresponds to TRBD2 (5 bases). Trimming pared 1 base from V and 6 bases from J, leaving 7 bases between. The length of the CDR3 is 13 residues. CDR1 is LNHDA, CDR2 SQIVND, per germline (reference sequence). CDR3 sequence reads: CASSIAGLNEQFF. The CDR3 nucleotides read TGTGCCAGTAGTATAGCTGGACTCAATGAGCAGTTCTTC.

The CDR3 protein is CASTLGGFFYGYTF. CDR3 coding DNA: TGTGCCAGCACCCTCGGCGGGTTCTTCTATGGCTACACCTTC. The chain carries TRBV7-2 and TRBJ1-2, with D unresolved. V was trimmed by 7 bases and J by 4 bases, leaving 16 bases between them. The CDR3 runs to 14 residues. Germline loops: CDR1 SGHTA, CDR2 FQGNSA.

V and J are TRBV19 and TRBJ2-7; tentative D call: TRBD1 (6 bases). The germline CDR1 and CDR2 sequences are LNHDA and SQIVND (reference sequence). V dropped 4 bases and J dropped 3 bases, with 13 bases sitting between them. The CDR3 totals 14 residues. The CDR3 region is CASSKIGQFYEQYF. Written as DNA, the CDR3 is TGTGCCAGTAGTAAAATCGGACAGTTCTACGAGCAGTACTTC.

In this sample, this clonotype turned up a few times. This rearrangement joins TRBV7-4 to TRBJ1-6; D remains unclear. Germline CDR1 and CDR2: SGHVT and SQSDAQ. Trimming removed 5 bases from V and 7 bases from J, with 12 bases in between. CDR3 length: 14 residues. The CDR3 protein is CASSETSPNSPLHF. CDR3 DNA sequence: TGTGCCAGCAGCGAGACTTCTCCCAATTCACCCCTCCACTTT.

This chain links TRBV19 with TRBJ1-1; D possibly corresponds to TRBD1 (5 bases). This CDR3 comprises 14 residues. Deletions cut 7 bases from V and 3 bases from J, with 15 bases between. Germline values: CDR1 LNHDA, CDR2 SQIVND (reference sequence). DNA for the CDR3: TGTGCCAGTATGTCCCGGTGGGGGGACACTGAAGCTTTCTTT. Translation gives CASMSRWGDTEAFF.

V is TRBV2 and J is TRBJ1-5, with unresolved D. V lost 3 bases to trimming and J lost 0 bases, with 12 bases between them. The CDR3 is made up of 16 amino acids. In germline, CDR1 is SNHLY, CDR2 FYNNEI. The CDR3 nucleotides are TGTGCCAGCAGTGACTTGTCGAGGTATAGCAATCAGCCCCAGCATTTT. Amino acid sequence: CASSDLSRYSNQPQHF.

This clonotype occurred many times. The V gene is TRBV19, the J gene TRBJ1-2; D is unresolved. This CDR3 is built from 12 residues. Germline CDR1 is LNHDA and CDR2 is SQIVND (reference sequence). Trimming took 7 bases from V and 8 from J, leaving 14 bases between them. In DNA form, the CDR3 reads TGTGCCAGTACCGACTGGGGTCGAGGCTACACCTTC. It encodes CASTDWGRGYTF.

The genes are TRBV7-8 and TRBJ1-5; a possible D gene is TRBD1 (5 bases). V lost 5 bases and J 7 bases, leaving 24 bases between the germline ends. CDR3 length equals 17 residues. Germline V gene lookup returns CDR1 SGHVS and CDR2 FQNEAQ. CDR3 residues: CASSLYRDLRAQQPQHF. In nucleotides, the CDR3 is TGTGCCAGCAGCCTCTACCGGGACCTAAGAGCACAGCAGCCCCAGCATTTT.

Only a few counts were recorded for this clonotype. CDR3 bases: TGCGCCAGCACCGAGGGGTTCCTCGGGCGGAATGAGCAGTTCTTC. Residues: CASTEGFLGRNEQFF. The chain has TRBV10-2 and TRBJ2-1; D may correspond to TRBD1 or TRBD2 (5 bases each). Germline CDR1 and CDR2: WSHSY and SAAADI. The length of the CDR3 is 15 residues. The V end was cut by 7 bases, the J end by 7 bases, with 20 bases between.

This clonotype has ten or more counts. This chain links TRBV10-3 with TRBJ2-3; 9 positions match TRBD2. The germline CDR1 and CDR2 sequences are ENHRY and SYGVKD. CDR3 length: 14 amino acids. With V trimmed by 6 bases and J by 1 base, 2 bases remained unmatched. CDR3 protein: CAISRTSGTDTQYF. CDR3 nucleotide sequence: TGTGCCATCAGCCGGACTAGCGGCACAGATACGCAGTATTTT.

This clonotype was observed a handful of times. The germline gene is not matched at one end of the junction; a read error may be the cause. The V call is TRBV12-3 or TRBV12-4, the J call TRBJ1-1; TRBD1 might be the D (5 bases). The CDR3 contains 13 residues. The CDR3 DNA follows: TGTGCCAGCAGCTCCTTTCTGGACACAGAAGCTTTCTTT. Translated: CASSSFLDTEAFF.

The chain couples TRBV4-1 to TRBJ2-1; a possible D gene is TRBD1 (6 bases). Germline assignment: CDR1 MGHRA and CDR2 YSYEKL. This CDR3 spans 17 amino acids. Trimming took off 1 base at V and 5 bases at J, with 18 bases between the two ends. In nucleotides, the CDR3 is TGCGCCAGCAGCCAAGGGCTGCAGGGGCCTCGGCACAATGAGCAGTTCTTC. This translates into CASSQGLQGPRHNEQFF.

The chain uses TRBV6-1 and TRBJ1-4; a possible D gene is TRBD1 (6 bases). This CDR3 is built from 15 residues. Germline CDR1 MNHNS, CDR2 SASEGT. The V and J ends lost 3 bases and 4 bases respectively, with 12 bases between them. The CDR3: CASSEEGVINEKLFF. The CDR3 DNA follows: TGTGCCAGCAGTGAGGAGGGGGTGATTAATGAAAAACTGTTTTTT.